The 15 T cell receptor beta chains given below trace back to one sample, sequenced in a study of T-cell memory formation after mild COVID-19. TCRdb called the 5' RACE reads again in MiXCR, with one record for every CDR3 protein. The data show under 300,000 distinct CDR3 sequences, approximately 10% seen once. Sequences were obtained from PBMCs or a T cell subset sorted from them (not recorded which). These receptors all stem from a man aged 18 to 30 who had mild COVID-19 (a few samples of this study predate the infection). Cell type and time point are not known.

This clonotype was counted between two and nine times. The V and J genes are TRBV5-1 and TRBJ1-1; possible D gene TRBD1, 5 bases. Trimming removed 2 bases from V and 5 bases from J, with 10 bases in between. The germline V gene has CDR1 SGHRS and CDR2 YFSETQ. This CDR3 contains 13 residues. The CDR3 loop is CASSFRGETEAFF. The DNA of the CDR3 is TGCGCCAGCAGCTTTAGGGGAGAAACTGAAGCTTTCTTT.

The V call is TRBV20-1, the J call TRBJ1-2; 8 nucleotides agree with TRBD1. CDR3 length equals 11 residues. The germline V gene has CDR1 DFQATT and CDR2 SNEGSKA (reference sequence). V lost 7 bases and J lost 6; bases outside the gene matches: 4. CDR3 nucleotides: TGCAGTGGCTGGACAGGGAATGGCTACACCTTC. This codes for CSGWTGNGYTF.

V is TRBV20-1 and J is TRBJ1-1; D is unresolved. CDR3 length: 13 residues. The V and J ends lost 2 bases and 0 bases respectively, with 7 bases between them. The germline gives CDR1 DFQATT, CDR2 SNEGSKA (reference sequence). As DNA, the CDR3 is TGCAGTGCTAGACAGCCCATGAACACTGAAGCTTTCTTT. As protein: CSARQPMNTEAFF.

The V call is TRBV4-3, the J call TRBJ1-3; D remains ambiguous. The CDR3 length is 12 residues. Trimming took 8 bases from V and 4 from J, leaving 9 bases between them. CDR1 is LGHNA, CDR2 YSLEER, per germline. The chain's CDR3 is CASAHLGNTIYF. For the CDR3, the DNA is TGCGCCAGCGCGCATCTCGGAAACACCATATATTTT.

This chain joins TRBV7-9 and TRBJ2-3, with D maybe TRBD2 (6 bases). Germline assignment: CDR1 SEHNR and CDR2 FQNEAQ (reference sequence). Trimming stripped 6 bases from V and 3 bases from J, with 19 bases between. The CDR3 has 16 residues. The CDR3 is CASSPGGRGGTDTQYF. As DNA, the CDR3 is TGTGCCAGCAGTCCTGGAGGGCGCGGCGGGACAGATACGCAGTATTTT.

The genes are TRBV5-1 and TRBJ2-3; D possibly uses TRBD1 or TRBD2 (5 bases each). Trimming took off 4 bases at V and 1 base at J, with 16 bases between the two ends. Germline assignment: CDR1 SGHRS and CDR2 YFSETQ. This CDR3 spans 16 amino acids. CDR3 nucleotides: TGCGCCAGCAGCGGCAACCGGGACGGTGGCACAGATACGCAGTATTTT. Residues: CASSGNRDGGTDTQYF. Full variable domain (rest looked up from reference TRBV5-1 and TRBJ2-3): KAGVTQTPRYLIKTRGQQVTLSCSPISGHRSVSWYQQTPGQGLQFLFEYFSETQRNKGNFPGRFSGRQFSNSRSEMNVSTLELGDSALYLCASSGNRDGGTDTQYFGPGTRLTVL.

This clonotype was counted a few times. This CDR3 is CASSLASGDGEQFF. The CDR3 bases are TGCGCCAGCAGCTTGGCCTCGGGGGATGGTGAGCAGTTCTTC. The chain joins TRBV5-1 to TRBJ2-1; D might be TRBD2 (6 bases). The V and J ends lost 0 bases and 9 bases respectively, with 13 bases between them. Germline V CDR1 and CDR2: SGHRS, YFSETQ. The CDR3 length is 14 residues. The full variable domain, its missing parts supplied by reference TRBV5-1 and TRBJ2-1, is KAGVTQTPRYLIKTRGQQVTLSCSPISGHRSVSWYQQTPGQGLQFLFEYFSETQRNKGNFPGRFSGRQFSNSRSEMNVSTLELGDSALYLCASSLASGDGEQFFGPGTRLTVL.

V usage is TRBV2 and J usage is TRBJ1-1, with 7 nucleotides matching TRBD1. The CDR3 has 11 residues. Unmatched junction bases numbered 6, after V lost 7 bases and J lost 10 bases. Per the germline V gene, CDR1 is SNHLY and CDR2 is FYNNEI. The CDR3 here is CASNPTGIAFF. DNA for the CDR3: TGTGCCAGCAATCCGACAGGGATAGCTTTCTTT.

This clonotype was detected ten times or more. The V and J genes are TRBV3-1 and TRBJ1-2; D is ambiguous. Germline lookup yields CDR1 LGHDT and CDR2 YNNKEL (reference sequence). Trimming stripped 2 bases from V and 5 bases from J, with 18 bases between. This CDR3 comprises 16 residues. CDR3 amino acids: CASSQLVDGLHYGYTF. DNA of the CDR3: TGTGCCAGCAGCCAACTTGTGGACGGCCTACATTATGGCTACACCTTC.

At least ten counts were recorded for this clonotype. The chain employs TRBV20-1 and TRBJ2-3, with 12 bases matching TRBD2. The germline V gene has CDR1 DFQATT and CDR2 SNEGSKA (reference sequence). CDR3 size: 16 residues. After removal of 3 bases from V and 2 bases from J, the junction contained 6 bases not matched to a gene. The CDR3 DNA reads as TGCAGTGCTAGGCTATCTAGCGGGGGGGCCACAGATACGCAGTATTTT. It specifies CSARLSSGGATDTQYF.

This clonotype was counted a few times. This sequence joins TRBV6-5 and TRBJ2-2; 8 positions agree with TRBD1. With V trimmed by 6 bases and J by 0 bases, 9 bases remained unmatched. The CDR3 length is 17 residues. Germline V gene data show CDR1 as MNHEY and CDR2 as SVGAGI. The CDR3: CASSKHPGGANTGELFF. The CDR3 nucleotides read TGTGCCAGCAGCAAACATCCAGGGGGCGCGAACACCGGGGAGCTGTTTTTT.

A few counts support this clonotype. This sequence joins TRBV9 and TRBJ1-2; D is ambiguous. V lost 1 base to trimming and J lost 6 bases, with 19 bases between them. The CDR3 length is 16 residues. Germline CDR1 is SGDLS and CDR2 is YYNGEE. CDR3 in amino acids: CASSVLPRALEDGYTF. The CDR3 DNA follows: TGTGCCAGCAGCGTACTCCCTAGGGCTTTGGAGGATGGCTACACCTTC.

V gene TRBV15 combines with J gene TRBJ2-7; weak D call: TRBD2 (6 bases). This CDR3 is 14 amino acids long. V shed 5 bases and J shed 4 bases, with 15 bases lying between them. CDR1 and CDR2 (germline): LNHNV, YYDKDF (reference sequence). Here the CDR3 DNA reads TGTGCCACCAGCTGGGGGGTCCAGGGATACGAGCAGTACTTC. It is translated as CATSWGVQGYEQYF.

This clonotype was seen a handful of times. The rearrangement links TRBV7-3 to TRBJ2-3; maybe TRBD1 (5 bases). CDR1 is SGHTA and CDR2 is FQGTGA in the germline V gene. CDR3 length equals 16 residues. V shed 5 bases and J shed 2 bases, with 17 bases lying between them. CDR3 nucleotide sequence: TGTGCCAGCAGCCCTGGGTGGGGCGGTGACACAGATACGCAGTATTTT. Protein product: CASSPGWGGDTDTQYF.

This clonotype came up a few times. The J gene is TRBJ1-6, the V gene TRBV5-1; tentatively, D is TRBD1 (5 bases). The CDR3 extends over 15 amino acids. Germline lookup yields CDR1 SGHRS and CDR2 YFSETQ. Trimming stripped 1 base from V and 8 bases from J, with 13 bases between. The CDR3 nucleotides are TGCGCCAGCAGCTTGACAGGCGCGTTCGATTCACCCCTCCACTTT. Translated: CASSLTGAFDSPLHF. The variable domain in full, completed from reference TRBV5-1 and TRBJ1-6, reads KAGVTQTPRYLIKTRGQQVTLSCSPISGHRSVSWYQQTPGQGLQFLFEYFSETQRNKGNFPGRFSGRQFSNSRSEMNVSTLELGDSALYLCASSLTGAFDSPLHFGNGTRLTVT.